This TCR beta chain was sequenced for a study of early T cells in non-severe SARS-CoV-2 infection. Study information: The chains were unpaired, and the sequenced material was bulk RNA from unsorted whole blood. Study results and caveats: Lookups in VDJdb leaned toward anti-spike CD8 responses and missed private and CD4 specificities.

Each single cDNA molecule received a unique molecular identifier. Each CDR3 protein gets one entry after TCRdb re-called the 5' RACE reads with MiXCR. The sample has tens of thousands of distinct CDR3 sequences, under 7.5% seen once. This clonotype was seen ten or more times. Antigen: not known. The CDR3 length is 15 residues. CDR1 is SGHRS, CDR2 YFSETQ, per germline. The germline V and J ends were trimmed by 0 bases and 5 bases, with 14 bases remaining between them. Sequences were obtained from whole blood. This chain links TRBV5-1 with TRBJ1-2; D might be TRBD1 (5 bases). The TCR comes from an adult who was a healthcare worker with PCR-confirmed SARS-CoV-2 infection or an uninfected control (not recorded which). This CDR3 is CASSLAFEQAYGYTF. The DNA of the CDR3 is TGCGCCAGCAGCTTGGCCTTCGAACAGGCGTATGGCTACACCTTC.